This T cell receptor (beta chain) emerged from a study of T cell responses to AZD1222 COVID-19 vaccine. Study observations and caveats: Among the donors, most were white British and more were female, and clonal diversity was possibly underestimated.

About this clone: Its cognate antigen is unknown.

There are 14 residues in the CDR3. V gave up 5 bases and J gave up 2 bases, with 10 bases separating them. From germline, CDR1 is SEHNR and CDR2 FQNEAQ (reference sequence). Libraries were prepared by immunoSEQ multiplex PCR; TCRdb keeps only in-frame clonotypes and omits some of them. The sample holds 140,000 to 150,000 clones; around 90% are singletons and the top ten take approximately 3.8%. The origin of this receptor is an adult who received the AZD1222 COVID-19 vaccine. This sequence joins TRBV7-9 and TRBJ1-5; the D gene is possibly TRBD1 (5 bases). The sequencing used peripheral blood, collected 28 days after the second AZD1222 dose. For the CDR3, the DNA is TGTGCCAGCAGCGATGCGGGGGGCAATCAGCCCCAGCATTTT. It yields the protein CASSDAGGNQPQHF.